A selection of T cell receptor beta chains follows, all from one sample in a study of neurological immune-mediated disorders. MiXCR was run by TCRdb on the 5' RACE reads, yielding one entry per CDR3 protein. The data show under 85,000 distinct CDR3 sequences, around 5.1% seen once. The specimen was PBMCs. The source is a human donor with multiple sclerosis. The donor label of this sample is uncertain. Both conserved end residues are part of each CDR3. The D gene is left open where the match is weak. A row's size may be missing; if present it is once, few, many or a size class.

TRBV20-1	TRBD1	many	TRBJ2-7	TGCAGTGCTCAAAGGGGGGACAGGCTGATCTTAGAGCAGTACTTC	CSAQRGDRLILEQYF
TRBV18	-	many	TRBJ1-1	TGTGCCAGCTCACCGTTGAACACTGAAGCTTTCTTT	CASSPLNTEAFF
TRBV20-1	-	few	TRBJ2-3	TGCAGTGCTAGTTTCAGGGCGACAGATACGCAGTATTTT	CSASFRATDTQYF
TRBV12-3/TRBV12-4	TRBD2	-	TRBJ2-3	TGTGCCACCGGGACTAGCGGGACAGATACGCAGTATTTT	CATGTSGTDTQYF
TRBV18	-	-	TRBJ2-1	TGTGCCAGCTCACCACCGGCCCGGGGCCCCCTCTACAATGAGCAGTTCTTC	CASSPPARGPLYNEQFF
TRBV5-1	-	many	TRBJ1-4	TGCGCCAGCCAACAGGGTCCTCTCGATAATGAAAAACTGTTTTTT	CASQQGPLDNEKLFF
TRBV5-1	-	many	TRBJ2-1	TGCGCCAGCAGCTTGATGGGGATAGCCGATGAGCAGTTCTTC	CASSLMGIADEQFF
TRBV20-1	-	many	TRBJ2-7	TGCAGTGCTAGGGGGGGCTCTGGAGGGGAGCAGTACTTC	CSARGGSGGEQYF
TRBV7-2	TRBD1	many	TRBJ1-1	TGTGCCAGCAGCCCGATACAGGGGATAGCGGAAGCTTTCTTT	CASSPIQGIAEAFF
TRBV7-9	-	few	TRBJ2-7	TGTGCCAGCAGCTTAATGTTTGGCCGTCAGGGCCTAATAACTACCGAGCAGTACTTC	CASSLMFGRQGLITTEQYF
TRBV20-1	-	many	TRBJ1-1	TGCAGTGCTAGAGTGGGTCGGGACACTGAAGCTTTCTTT	CSARVGRDTEAFF
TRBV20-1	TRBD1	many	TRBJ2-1	TGCAGTGCTCTAACAGGGGGCGCCTACAATGAGCAGTTCTTC	CSALTGGAYNEQFF
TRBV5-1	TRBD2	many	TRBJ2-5	TGCGCCAGCAGCTTGGGGGCCCTAGCGGGTCGAGAGACCCAGTACTTC	CASSLGALAGRETQYF
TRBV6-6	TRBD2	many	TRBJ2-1	TGTGCCAGCAAGGGACTAGCGGGGGTCGAGCAGTTCTTC	CASKGLAGVEQFF
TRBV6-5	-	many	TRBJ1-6	TGTGCCAGCACCTCGGACAGCCTTAGCTCCTATAATTCACCCCTCCACTTT	CASTSDSLSSYNSPLHF
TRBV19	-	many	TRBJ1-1	TGTGCCAGTAGTATAAAGGAGGGGAACACTGAAGCTTTCTTT	CASSIKEGNTEAFF
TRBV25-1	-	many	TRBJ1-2	TGTGCCAGCAAATCTGGGGGTCATGGCTACACCTTC	CASKSGGHGYTF
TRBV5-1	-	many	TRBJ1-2	TGCGCCAGCAGCGGGCCGAGGGCAGGGGAACTTGGGGGCTACACCTTC	CASSGPRAGELGGYTF
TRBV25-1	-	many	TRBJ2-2	TGTGCCAGCACCGGACCCTTGGCTCCCGGGGAGCTGTTTTTT	CASTGPLAPGELFF
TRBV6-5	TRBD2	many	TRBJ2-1	TGTGCCAGCAGCCTTGGACTAGCGGATTGGAATGAGCAGTTCTTC	CASSLGLADWNEQFF
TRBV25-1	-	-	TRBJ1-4	TGTGCCAGCAGTGACTGGACGGAGTCTAATGAAAAACTGTTTTTT	CASSDWTESNEKLFF
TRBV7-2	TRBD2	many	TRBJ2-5	TGTGCCAGCAGCTGGACTAGCGGGGAGACCCAGTACTTC	CASSWTSGETQYF
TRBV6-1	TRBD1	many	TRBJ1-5	TGTGCCAGCAGAACAGGGGCTACAGAGAGAGCCCAGCATTTT	CASRTGATERAQHF
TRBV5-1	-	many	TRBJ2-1	TGCGCCAGCACCGCCGGGACTCAGGGCGATGAGCAGTTCTTC	CASTAGTQGDEQFF
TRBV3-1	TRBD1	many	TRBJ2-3	TGTGCCAGCAGCCAAGAGGGGACAGGCCTCACTCCGAATACGCAGTATTTT	CASSQEGTGLTPNTQYF
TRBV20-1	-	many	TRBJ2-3	TGCAGTGCTAGGCTTGAGGGGGGAAGCACAGATACGCAGTATTTT	CSARLEGGSTDTQYF
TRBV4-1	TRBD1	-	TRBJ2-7	TGCGCCAGCAGCCACCCTTGGACAGGGGATTACGAGCAGTACTTC	CASSHPWTGDYEQYF
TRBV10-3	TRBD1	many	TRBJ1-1	TGTGCCATCAGTCAAGGGAAACAGGGGGCCAACACTGAAGCTTTCTTT	CAISQGKQGANTEAFF
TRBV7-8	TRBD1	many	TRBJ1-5	TGTGCCAGCAGCTTAGGGCGGGACAGGGGTGATCAGCCCCAGCATTTT	CASSLGRDRGDQPQHF